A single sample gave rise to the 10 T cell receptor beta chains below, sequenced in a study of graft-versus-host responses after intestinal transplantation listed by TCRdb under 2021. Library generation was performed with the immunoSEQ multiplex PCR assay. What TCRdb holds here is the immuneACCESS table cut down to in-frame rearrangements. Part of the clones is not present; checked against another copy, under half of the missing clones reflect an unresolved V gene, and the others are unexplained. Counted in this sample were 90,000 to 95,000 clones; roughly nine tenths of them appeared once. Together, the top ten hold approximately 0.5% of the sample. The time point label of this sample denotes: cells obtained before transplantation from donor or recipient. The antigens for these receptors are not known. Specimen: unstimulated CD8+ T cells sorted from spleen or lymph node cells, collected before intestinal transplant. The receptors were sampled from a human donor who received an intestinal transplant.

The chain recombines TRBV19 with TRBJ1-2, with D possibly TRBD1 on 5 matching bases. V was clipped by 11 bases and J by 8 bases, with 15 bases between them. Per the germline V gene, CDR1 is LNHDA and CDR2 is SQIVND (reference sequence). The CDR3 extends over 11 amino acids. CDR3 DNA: TGTGCCGTAGGGGAAAATTGGGGCTACACCTTC. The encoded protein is CAVGENWGYTF.

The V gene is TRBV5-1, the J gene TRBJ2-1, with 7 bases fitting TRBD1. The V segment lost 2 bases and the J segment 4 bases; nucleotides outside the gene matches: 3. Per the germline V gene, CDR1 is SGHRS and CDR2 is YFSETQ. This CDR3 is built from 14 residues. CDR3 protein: CASSFGTDYNEQFF. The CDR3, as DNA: TGCGCCAGCAGCTTCGGGACAGATTACAATGAGCAGTTCTTC.

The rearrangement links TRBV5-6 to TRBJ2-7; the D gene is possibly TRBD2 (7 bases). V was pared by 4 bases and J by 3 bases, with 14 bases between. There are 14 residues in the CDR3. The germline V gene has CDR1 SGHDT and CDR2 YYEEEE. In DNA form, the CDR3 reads TGTGCCAGCAGCACACGGGGGGCCCACTACGAGCAGTACTTC. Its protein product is CASSTRGAHYEQYF.

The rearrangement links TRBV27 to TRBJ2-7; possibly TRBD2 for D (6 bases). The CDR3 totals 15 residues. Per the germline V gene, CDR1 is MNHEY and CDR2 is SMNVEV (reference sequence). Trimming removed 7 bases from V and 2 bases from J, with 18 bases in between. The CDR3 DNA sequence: TGTGCCAGCACCTACTCTAGCGAAGGTCCCTACGAGCAGTACTTC. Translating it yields CASTYSSEGPYEQYF.

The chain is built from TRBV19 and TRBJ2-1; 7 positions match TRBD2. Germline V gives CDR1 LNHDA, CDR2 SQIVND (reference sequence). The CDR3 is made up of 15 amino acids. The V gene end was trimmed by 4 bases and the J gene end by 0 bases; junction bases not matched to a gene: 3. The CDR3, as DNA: TGTGCCAGTAGTAAGGGCGGGAGCTCCTACAATGAGCAGTTCTTC. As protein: CASSKGGSSYNEQFF.

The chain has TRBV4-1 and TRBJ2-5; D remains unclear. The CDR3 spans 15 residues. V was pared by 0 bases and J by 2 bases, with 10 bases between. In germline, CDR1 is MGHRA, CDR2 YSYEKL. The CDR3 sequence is CASSQDETYQETQYF. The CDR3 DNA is TGCGCCAGCAGCCAAGACGAGACATATCAAGAGACCCAGTACTTC.

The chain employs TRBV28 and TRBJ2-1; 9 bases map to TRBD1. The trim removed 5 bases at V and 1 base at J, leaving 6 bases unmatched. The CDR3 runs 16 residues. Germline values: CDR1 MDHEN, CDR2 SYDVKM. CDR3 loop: CASSASGTGSYNEQFF. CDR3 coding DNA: TGTGCCAGCAGTGCGTCCGGGACAGGGTCCTACAATGAGCAGTTCTTC.

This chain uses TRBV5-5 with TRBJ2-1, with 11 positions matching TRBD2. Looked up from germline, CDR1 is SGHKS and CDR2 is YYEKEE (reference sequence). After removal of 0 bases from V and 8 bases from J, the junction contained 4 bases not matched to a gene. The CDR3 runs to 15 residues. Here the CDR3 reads CASSLVGLAGDEQFF. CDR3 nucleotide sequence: TGTGCCAGCAGCTTGGTAGGACTAGCGGGTGATGAGCAGTTCTTC.

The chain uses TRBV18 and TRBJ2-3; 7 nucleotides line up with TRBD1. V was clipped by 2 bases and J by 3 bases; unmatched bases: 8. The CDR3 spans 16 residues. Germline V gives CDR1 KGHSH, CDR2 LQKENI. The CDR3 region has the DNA TGTGCCAGCTCACCAACTAGGGACAGTTTGACAGATACGCAGTATTTT. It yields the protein CASSPTRDSLTDTQYF.

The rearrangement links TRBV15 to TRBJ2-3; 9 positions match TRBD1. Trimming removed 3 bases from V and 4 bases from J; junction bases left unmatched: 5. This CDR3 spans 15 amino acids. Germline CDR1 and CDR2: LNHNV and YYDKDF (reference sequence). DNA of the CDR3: TGTGCCACCAGCAGGACAGGGGGTAGGGCAGATACGCAGTATTTT. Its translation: CATSRTGGRADTQYF.